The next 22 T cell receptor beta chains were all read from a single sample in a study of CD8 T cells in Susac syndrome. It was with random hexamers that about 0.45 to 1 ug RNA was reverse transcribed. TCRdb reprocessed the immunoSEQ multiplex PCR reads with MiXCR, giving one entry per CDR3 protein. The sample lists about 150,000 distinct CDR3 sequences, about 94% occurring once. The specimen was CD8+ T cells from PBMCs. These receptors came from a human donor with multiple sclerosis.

The CDR3 coding sequence is TGTGCCAGCAGTTTGGGCAGGGGGGGTTTCGAGCAGTTCTTC. This codes for CASSLGRGGFEQFF. The chain combines TRBV27 with TRBJ2-1, with D perhaps matching TRBD1 or TRBD2 (7 bases each). Trimming took 3 bases from V and 10 from J, leaving 16 bases between them. This CDR3 region has 14 residues. Germline V gives CDR1 MNHEY, CDR2 SMNVEV (reference sequence).

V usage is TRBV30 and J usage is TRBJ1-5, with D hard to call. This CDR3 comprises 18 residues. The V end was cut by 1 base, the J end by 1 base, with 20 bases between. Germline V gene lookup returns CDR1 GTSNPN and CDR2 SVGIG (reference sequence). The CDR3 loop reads CAWSGNSFDVGSNQPQHF. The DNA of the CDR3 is TGTGCCTGGAGTGGTAACAGTTTCGACGTAGGGAGCAATCAGCCCCAGCATTTT. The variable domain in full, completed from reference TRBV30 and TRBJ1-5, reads SQTIHQWPATLVQPVGSPLSLECTVEGTSNPNLYWYRQAAGRGLQLLFYSVGIGQISSEVPQNLSASRPQDRQFILSSKKLLLSDSGFYLCAWSGNSFDVGSNQPQHFGDGTRLSIL.

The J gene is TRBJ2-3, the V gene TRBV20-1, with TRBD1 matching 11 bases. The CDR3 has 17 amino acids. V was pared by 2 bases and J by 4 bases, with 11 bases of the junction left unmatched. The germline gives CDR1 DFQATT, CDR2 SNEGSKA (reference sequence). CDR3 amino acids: CSARRTGGAKWADTQYF. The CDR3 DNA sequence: TGCAGTGCTAGAAGGACAGGGGGCGCAAAGTGGGCAGATACGCAGTATTTT.

CDR3 in DNA: TGTGCAGGGACCCCGATAGCCTACGAGCAGTACTTC. It is translated as CAGTPIAYEQYF. The chain has TRBV2 and TRBJ2-7, with D perhaps matching TRBD1 or TRBD2 (5 bases each). Germline V lookup: CDR1 SNHLY, CDR2 FYNNEI. CDR3 length: 12 amino acids. Complete variable domain (other parts from reference TRBV2 and TRBJ2-7): EPEVTQTPSHQVTQMGQEVILRCVPISNHLYFYWYRQILGQKVEFLVSFYNNEISEKSEIFDDQFSVERPDGSNFTLKIRSTKLEDSAMYFCAGTPIAYEQYFGPGTRLTVT.

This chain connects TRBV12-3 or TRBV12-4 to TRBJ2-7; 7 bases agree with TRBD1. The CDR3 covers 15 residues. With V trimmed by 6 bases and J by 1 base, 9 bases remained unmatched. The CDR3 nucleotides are TGTGCCAGCAGGGCCCGACAGGGTTTGTCCTACGAGCAGTACTTC. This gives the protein CASRARQGLSYEQYF.

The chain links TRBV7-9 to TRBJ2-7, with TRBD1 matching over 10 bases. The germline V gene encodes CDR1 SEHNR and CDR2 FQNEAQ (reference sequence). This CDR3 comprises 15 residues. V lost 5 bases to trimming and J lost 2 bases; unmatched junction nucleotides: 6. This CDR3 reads CASSITGTGAYEQYF. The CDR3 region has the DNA TGTGCCAGCAGCATTACCGGGACAGGGGCCTACGAGCAGTACTTC.

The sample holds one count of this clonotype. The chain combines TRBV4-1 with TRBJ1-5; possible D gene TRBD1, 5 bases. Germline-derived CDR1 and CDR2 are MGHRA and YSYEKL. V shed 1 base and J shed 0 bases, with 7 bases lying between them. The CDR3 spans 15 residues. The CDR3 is CASSQGRVSNQPQHF. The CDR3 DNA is TGCGCCAGCAGCCAAGGCAGGGTTAGCAATCAGCCCCAGCATTTT.

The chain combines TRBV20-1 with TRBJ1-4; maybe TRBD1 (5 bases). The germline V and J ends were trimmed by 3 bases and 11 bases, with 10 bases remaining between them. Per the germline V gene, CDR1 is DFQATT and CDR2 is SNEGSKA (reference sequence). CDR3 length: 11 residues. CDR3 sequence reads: CSASAGFKLFF. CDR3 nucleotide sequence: TGCAGTGCTAGCGCAGGGTTTAAACTGTTTTTT.

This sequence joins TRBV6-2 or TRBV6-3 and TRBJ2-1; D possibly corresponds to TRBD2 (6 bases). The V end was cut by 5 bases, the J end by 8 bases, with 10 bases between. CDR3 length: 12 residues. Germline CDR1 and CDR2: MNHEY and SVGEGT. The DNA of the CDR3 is TGTGCCAGCAGTCCCGGGGAGGATGAGCAGTTCTTC. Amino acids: CASSPGEDEQFF.

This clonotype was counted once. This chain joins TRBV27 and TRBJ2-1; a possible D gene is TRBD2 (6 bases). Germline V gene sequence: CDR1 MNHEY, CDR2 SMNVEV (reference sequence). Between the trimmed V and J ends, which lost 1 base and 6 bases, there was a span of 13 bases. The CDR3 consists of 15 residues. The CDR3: CASSLLGMGGNEQFF. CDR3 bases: TGTGCCAGCAGTTTATTGGGAATGGGGGGCAATGAGCAGTTCTTC.

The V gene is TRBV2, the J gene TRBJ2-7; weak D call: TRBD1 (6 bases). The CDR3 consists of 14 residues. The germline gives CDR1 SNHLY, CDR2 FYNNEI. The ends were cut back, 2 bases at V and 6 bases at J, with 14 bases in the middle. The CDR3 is CASSETGQYSEQYF. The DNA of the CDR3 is TGTGCCAGCAGTGAAACAGGACAGTACTCCGAGCAGTACTTC.

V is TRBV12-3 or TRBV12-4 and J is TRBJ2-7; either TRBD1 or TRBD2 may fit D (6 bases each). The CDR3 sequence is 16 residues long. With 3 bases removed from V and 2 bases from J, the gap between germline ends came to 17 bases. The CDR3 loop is CASSFPPGAGTYEQYF. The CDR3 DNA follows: TGTGCCAGCAGTTTTCCCCCGGGGGCCGGAACCTACGAGCAGTACTTC.

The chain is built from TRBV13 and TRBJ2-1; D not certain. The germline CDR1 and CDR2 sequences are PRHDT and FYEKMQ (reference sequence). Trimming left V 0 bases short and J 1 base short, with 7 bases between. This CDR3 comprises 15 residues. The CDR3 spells CASSLGPGSYNEQFF. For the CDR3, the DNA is TGTGCCAGCAGCTTAGGCCCTGGGTCCTACAATGAGCAGTTCTTC.

Here the CDR3 reads CASSQERDRYYNEQFF. In nucleotides, the CDR3 is TGTGCCAGCAGCCAAGAAAGGGACAGGTATTACAATGAGCAGTTCTTC. This sequence joins TRBV14 and TRBJ2-1, with 8 bases lining up with TRBD1. CDR1 is SGHDN and CDR2 is FVKESK in the germline V gene. Trimming removed 0 bases from V and 4 bases from J; junction bases left unmatched: 5. The CDR3 has 16 amino acids.

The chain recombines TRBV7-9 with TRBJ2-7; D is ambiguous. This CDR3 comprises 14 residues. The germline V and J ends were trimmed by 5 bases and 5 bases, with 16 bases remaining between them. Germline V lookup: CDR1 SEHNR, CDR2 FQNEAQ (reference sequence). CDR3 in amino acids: CASSPSPSTNEQYF. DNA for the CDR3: TGTGCCAGCAGCCCGTCCCCCTCGACAAACGAGCAGTACTTC.

CDR3 region: CASRWLTGSTDTQYF. The CDR3 bases are TGTGCCAGCAGGTGGTTGACCGGGAGCACAGATACGCAGTATTTT. The gene calls are TRBV13 and TRBJ2-3; no clear D gene. With 6 bases removed from V and 0 bases from J, the gap between germline ends came to 13 bases. CDR1 is PRHDT and CDR2 is FYEKMQ in the germline V gene (reference sequence). The CDR3 is 15 residues long.

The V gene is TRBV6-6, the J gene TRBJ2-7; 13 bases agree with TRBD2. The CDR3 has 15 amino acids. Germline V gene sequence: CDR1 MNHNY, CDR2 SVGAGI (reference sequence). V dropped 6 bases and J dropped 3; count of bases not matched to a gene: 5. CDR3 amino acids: CASRAGTSGNYEQYF. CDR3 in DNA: TGTGCCAGCAGGGCCGGGACTAGCGGGAACTACGAGCAGTACTTC.

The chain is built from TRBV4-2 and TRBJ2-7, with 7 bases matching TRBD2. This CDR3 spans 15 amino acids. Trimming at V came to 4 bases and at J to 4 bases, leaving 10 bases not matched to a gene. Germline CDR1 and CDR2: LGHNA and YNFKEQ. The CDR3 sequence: CASSLRLAGEYEQYF. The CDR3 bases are TGTGCCAGCAGCCTCCGCCTGGCGGGGGAATACGAGCAGTACTTC.

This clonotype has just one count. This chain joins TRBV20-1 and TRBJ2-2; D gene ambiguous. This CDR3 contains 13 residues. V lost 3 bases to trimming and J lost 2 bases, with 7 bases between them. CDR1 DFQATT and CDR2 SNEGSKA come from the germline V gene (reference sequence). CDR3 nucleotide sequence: TGCAGTGCTAGGTCCGTTAACACCGGGGAGCTGTTTTTT. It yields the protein CSARSVNTGELFF.

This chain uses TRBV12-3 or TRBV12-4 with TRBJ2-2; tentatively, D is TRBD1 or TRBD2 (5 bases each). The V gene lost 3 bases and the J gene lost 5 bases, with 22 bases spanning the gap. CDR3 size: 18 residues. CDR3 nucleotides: TGTGCCAGCAGTTTTGTTCCTAGCCCAAGGGGTCGAACCGGGGAGCTGTTTTTT. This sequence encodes CASSFVPSPRGRTGELFF.

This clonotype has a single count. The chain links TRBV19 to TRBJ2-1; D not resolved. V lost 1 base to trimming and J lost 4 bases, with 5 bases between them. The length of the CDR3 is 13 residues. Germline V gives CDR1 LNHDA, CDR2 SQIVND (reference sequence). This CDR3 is CASSIVWYNEQFF. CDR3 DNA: TGTGCCAGTAGTATAGTCTGGTACAATGAGCAGTTCTTC. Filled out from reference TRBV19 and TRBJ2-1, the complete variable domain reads DGGITQSPKYLFRKEGQNVTLSCEQNLNHDAMYWYRQDPGQGLRLIYYSQIVNDFQKGDIAEGYSVSREKKESFPLTVTSAQKNPTAFYLCASSIVWYNEQFFGPGTRLTVL.

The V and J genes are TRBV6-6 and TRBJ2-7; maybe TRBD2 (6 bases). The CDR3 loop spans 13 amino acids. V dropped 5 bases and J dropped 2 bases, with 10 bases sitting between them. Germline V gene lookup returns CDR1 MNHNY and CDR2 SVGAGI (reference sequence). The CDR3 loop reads CASSVGGPYEQYF. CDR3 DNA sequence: TGTGCCAGCAGTGTCGGGGGACCCTACGAGCAGTACTTC.